This TCR beta chain was sequenced for a study of shared clonotypes between healthy human individuals. As for the study in general: CD8 memory received one plate per donor, CD8 naive two, CD4 memory three and CD4 naive three.

This CDR3 region has 18 residues. Germline CDR1 and CDR2: MGHRA and YSYEKL. Losses at the gene ends were 4 bases for V and 5 bases for J; bases not matched to a gene: 11. CD4+ cell separation produced CD45RA+ naive and CD45RA-negative memory subsets. Study conclusions and caveats: Among non-shared clonotypes, generation probabilities were lower than among those shared by all four donors.

Under the authors' procedure: ImmunoSEQ output held junction-only sequences without quality scores, so filtering differed. Profiled with immunoSEQ multiplex PCR; TCRdb holds only in-frame clones, not every one. The V and J calls and clone size come from that table; D and trimming were worked out from the DNA. This table holds under 600,000 clones, around 97% found once. About this clone itself: Its target is not known.

What was sequenced was naive CD4+ T cells sorted from blood. Specified subset: CD45RA+ positively selected. The gene calls are TRBV4-1 and TRBJ2-2; 12 nucleotides agree with TRBD2. The source is a woman in her 30s in good health. The CDR3 DNA reads as TGCGCCAGCAGCCCGAGGGCCCTAGCGGGAGGGAGGACCGGGGAGCTGTTTTTT. This encodes CASSPRALAGGRTGELFF.